Below, 20 T cell receptor beta chains from the same sample are listed, as sequenced in a study of human T cells and chemical hapten exposure. Specified time point: patch test 3, about 24 weeks after DPC sensitization. Stated treatment: therapeutic diphenylcyclopropenone sensitization with weekly scalp DPC. TCRdb reprocessed the RACE reads via MiXCR and lists one record per CDR3 protein. Of about 89,000 distinct CDR3 sequences listed, 13% are singletons. The sequencing used whole blood, collected in connection with sensitization to the hapten diphenylcyclopropenone (DPC). The receptor set was obtained from a woman in her 50s with alopecia areata. Some clones in this sample may be carry-over from other donors' samples.

This chain links TRBV27 with TRBJ2-1; D gene ambiguous. Germline assignment: CDR1 MNHEY and CDR2 SMNVEV (reference sequence). Trimming pared 8 bases from V and 8 bases from J, leaving 13 bases between. CDR3 length: 12 amino acids. The CDR3 is CASHSLPHEQFF. In DNA, the CDR3 is TGTGCCAGCCATTCTCTCCCCCATGAGCAGTTCTTC.

V gene TRBV7-8 combines with J gene TRBJ2-2; 9 bases agree with TRBD2. Germline assignment: CDR1 SGHVS and CDR2 FQNEAQ. The CDR3 runs to 16 residues. J lost 4 bases, V lost 4 bases, and 7 bases had no gene match. The CDR3 bases are TGTGCCAGCAGCTCGCGGGGGGGAACCGGCACCGGGGAGCTGTTTTTT. This translates into CASSSRGGTGTGELFF.

This clonotype was found a few times. The rearrangement uses TRBV29-1 and TRBJ2-7, with 7 nucleotides matching TRBD1. Looked up from germline, CDR1 is SQVTM and CDR2 is ANQGSEA. The CDR3 has 12 amino acids. The V gene end was trimmed by 6 bases and the J gene end by 0 bases; junction bases not matched to a gene: 2. Here the CDR3 DNA reads TGCAGCGTGGACAGGAGCTCCTACGAGCAGTACTTC. Residues: CSVDRSSYEQYF.

There are many counts of this clonotype. The chain uses TRBV11-2 and TRBJ2-6; a weak D match, TRBD2 (5 bases). Germline V CDR1 and CDR2: SGHAT, FQNNGV. The CDR3 extends over 17 amino acids. V was clipped by 2 bases and J by 1 base, with 12 bases between them. In DNA form, the CDR3 reads TGTGCCAGCAGCTTAAGCGGAGGCTCTTCTGGGGCCAACGTCCTGACTTTC. Translation gives CASSLSGGSSGANVLTF.

Many counts were recorded for this clonotype. The rearrangement joins TRBV11-2 to TRBJ2-1; 7 bases align to TRBD1. CDR3 length equals 15 residues. With V trimmed by 0 bases and J by 10 bases, 9 bases remained unmatched. CDR1 SGHAT and CDR2 FQNNGV come from the germline V gene. CDR3 loop: CASSLESNRGPEQFF. Here the CDR3 DNA reads TGTGCCAGCAGCTTAGAGAGCAACAGGGGCCCCGAGCAGTTCTTC.

The rearrangement uses TRBV5-1 and TRBJ1-1, with D possibly TRBD1 on 5 matching bases. The CDR3 extends over 14 amino acids. The germline gives CDR1 SGHRS, CDR2 YFSETQ. Trimming cost V 0 bases and J 4 bases, with 10 bases left between them. CDR3 bases: TGCGCCAGCAGCTTGGGGCAGGGAGGCACTGAAGCTTTCTTT. This translates into CASSLGQGGTEAFF. Full variable domain (missing parts from reference TRBV5-1 and TRBJ1-1): KAGVTQTPRYLIKTRGQQVTLSCSPISGHRSVSWYQQTPGQGLQFLFEYFSETQRNKGNFPGRFSGRQFSNSRSEMNVSTLELGDSALYLCASSLGQGGTEAFFGQGTRLTVV.

This clonotype was recorded at least ten times. The chain recombines TRBV2 with TRBJ1-2; unclear D gene. Deletions cut 2 bases from V and 2 bases from J, with 15 bases between. This CDR3 has 16 residues. Per germline, CDR1 SNHLY and CDR2 FYNNEI. The CDR3 DNA is TGTGCCAGCAGTGAATTCGCCGGGAGTGGGAACTATGGCTACACCTTC. Translated, it gives CASSEFAGSGNYGYTF.

This chain joins TRBV6-4 and TRBJ2-2; D uncertain. Germline V CDR1 and CDR2: MRHNA, SNTAGT. With 8 bases removed from V and 3 bases from J, the gap between germline ends came to 13 bases. The CDR3 covers 14 residues. For the CDR3, the DNA is TGTGCCAGCTCTGTCCTCCCAGACACCGGGGAGCTGTTTTTT. This sequence encodes CASSVLPDTGELFF.

This clonotype was observed a handful of times. The chain couples TRBV20-1 to TRBJ1-5; TRBD1 matches 9 bases. The CDR3 covers 14 residues. Germline V gene data show CDR1 as DFQATT and CDR2 as SNEGSKA (reference sequence). Germline trimming cut 4 bases from V and 6 bases from J; bases unmatched to any gene: 7. The DNA for the CDR3 is TGCAGTGCTACACCGGGACAGGGAACTCAGCCCCAGCATTTT. This gives the protein CSATPGQGTQPQHF.

This rearrangement joins TRBV12-3 or TRBV12-4 to TRBJ1-1, with TRBD1 identical over 9 bases. This CDR3 has 18 residues. With 5 bases clipped from V and 1 base from J, the junction kept 14 bases outside the gene matches. The CDR3 DNA follows: TGTGCCAGCAGTCCCGATACAGGGGACAGGGTTCGGAACACTGAAGCTTTCTTT. It yields the protein CASSPDTGDRVRNTEAFF.

This sequence joins TRBV28 and TRBJ2-7; 9 bases are a match to TRBD1. The CDR3 is made up of 15 amino acids. V lost 6 bases to trimming and J lost 3 bases; unmatched junction nucleotides: 9. Germline CDR1 reads MDHEN; CDR2 reads SYDVKM. The CDR3 reads CASRPPGQGRYEQYF. In DNA, the CDR3 is TGTGCCAGCAGACCACCGGGACAGGGTCGCTACGAGCAGTACTTC.

The table lists this clonotype with many counts. Compared with germline, one end of the junction differs, possibly owing to a read error. V is TRBV7-7 and J is TRBJ2-2, with no clear D. The CDR3 extends over 16 amino acids. From germline, CDR1 is SSHAT and CDR2 FNYEAQ (reference sequence). The CDR3 loop is CASSLLGSPNTGELFF. CDR3 in DNA: TGTGCTAGCAGCTTATTAGGTTCCCCCAACACCGGGGAGCTGTTTTTT.

This chain links TRBV5-1 with TRBJ1-1; no firm D call. Germline V CDR1 and CDR2: SGHRS, YFSETQ. Trimming left V 0 bases short and J 1 base short, with 4 bases between. The CDR3 is 13 residues long. The CDR3 nucleotides are TGCGCCAGCAGCTTGGATACGAACACTGAAGCTTTCTTT. Translated: CASSLDTNTEAFF.

This clonotype was recorded many times. J is TRBJ1-5 and V is TRBV29-1, with D maybe TRBD1 (5 bases). From germline, CDR1 is SQVTM and CDR2 ANQGSEA. This CDR3 region has 14 residues. Trimming removed 0 bases from V and 6 bases from J, with 12 bases in between. The CDR3 DNA reads as TGCAGCGTTGAAGAAGGTGATGGGGGTCAGCCCCAGCATTTT. Translation: CSVEEGDGGQPQHF.

This clonotype was recorded a few times. The chain links TRBV12-5 to TRBJ2-6; D gene unclear. This CDR3 is built from 17 residues. The germline V and J ends were trimmed by 2 bases and 1 base, with 12 bases remaining between them. Germline lookup yields CDR1 LGHNT and CDR2 FRNRAP. The CDR3 is CASGLNPLLSGANVLTF. CDR3 DNA sequence: TGTGCTAGTGGTTTGAACCCACTCTTGTCTGGGGCCAACGTCCTGACTTTC.

Note on this clonotype: A single base separates this from a much larger clone, so it may be a read error. The chain uses TRBV29-1 and TRBJ2-1; 9 nucleotides match TRBD1. Germline assignment: CDR1 SQVTM and CDR2 ANQGSEA. This CDR3 comprises 14 residues. CDR3 coding DNA: TGCAGCGGCAAACAGGGGGCGTTGTACAGTGAGCAGTTCTTC. Translated, it gives CSGKQGALYSEQFF.

The table lists this clonotype with many counts. The chain couples TRBV20-1 to TRBJ2-7; TRBD2 matches at 11 bases. Germline-derived CDR1 and CDR2 are DFQATT and SNEGSKA (reference sequence). The trim removed 3 bases at V and 0 bases at J, leaving 4 bases unmatched. This CDR3 is 15 amino acids long. As DNA, the CDR3 is TGCAGTGCTAGTGAGGGACTAGCGGTCTCCTACGAGCAGTACTTC. Its protein is CSASEGLAVSYEQYF.

This clonotype has ten or more counts. The chain has TRBV20-1 and TRBJ1-4; D uncertain. The germline CDR1 and CDR2 sequences are DFQATT and SNEGSKA (reference sequence). CDR3 length: 13 residues. V was cut by 6 bases and J by 4 bases, with 12 bases left in between. DNA of the CDR3: TGCAGTGCCCTGGAGGGAAATAATGAAAAACTGTTTTTT. It specifies CSALEGNNEKLFF.

The J gene is TRBJ2-7, the V gene TRBV11-2, with 7 bases aligning to TRBD1. With 5 bases clipped from V and 3 bases from J, the junction kept 10 bases outside the gene matches. The CDR3 length is 15 residues. Germline CDR1 and CDR2: SGHAT and FQNNGV. This CDR3 reads CASSRTRDRLYEQYF. CDR3 in DNA: TGTGCCAGCAGCCGTACCCGGGACAGACTCTACGAGCAGTACTTC.

This clonotype was observed a few times. The chain has TRBV29-1 and TRBJ2-3; TRBD2 agrees at 7 bases. After removal of 7 bases from V and 2 bases from J, the junction contained 12 bases not matched to a gene. The germline V gene encodes CDR1 SQVTM and CDR2 ANQGSEA. CDR3 length equals 15 residues. CDR3 coding DNA: TGCAGCGCCGCACTAAGCGGGATCGCCACAGATACGCAGTATTTT. Protein: CSAALSGIATDTQYF.